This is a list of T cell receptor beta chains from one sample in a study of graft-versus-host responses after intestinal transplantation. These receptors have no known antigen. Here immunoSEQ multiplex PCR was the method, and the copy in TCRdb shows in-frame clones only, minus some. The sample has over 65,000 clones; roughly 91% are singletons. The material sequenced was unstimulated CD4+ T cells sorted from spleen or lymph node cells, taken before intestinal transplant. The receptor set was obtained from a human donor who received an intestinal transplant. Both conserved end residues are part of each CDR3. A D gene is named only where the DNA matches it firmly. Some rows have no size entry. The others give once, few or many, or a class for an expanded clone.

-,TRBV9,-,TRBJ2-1,CASSVAVGANEQFF,TGTGCCAGCAGCGTAGCTGTGGGGGCCAATGAGCAGTTCTTC
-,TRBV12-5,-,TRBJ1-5,CASGLVTGEGNQPQHF,TGTGCTAGTGGTTTGGTTACGGGGGAAGGCAATCAGCCCCAGCATTTT
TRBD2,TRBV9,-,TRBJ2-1,CASSVGTSPGEQFF,TGTGCCAGCAGCGTGGGGACTAGTCCCGGGGAGCAGTTCTTC
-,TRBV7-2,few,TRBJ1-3,CASSFGGSGNTIYF,TGTGCCAGCAGCTTCGGGGGGTCTGGAAACACCATATATTTT
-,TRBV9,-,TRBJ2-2,CASSNGIYTGELFF,TGTGCCAGCAGCAACGGGATATACACCGGGGAGCTGTTTTTT
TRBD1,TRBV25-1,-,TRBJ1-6,CASAPGGYNSPLHF,TGTGCCAGCGCCCCAGGGGGTTATAATTCACCCCTCCACTTT
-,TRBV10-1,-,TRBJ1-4,CASSEVGLGDEKLFF,TGCGCCAGCAGTGAGGTTGGTCTGGGAGATGAAAAACTGTTTTTT
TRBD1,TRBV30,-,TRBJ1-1,CALGQDHTEAFF,TGTGCCTTAGGACAGGACCACACTGAAGCTTTCTTT
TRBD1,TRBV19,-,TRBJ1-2,CASSPDRGPLYGYTF,TGTGCCAGTAGTCCAGACAGGGGGCCATTATATGGCTACACCTTC
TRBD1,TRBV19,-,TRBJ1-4,CASSIRGTGIATNEKLFF,TGTGCCAGTAGTATTAGGGGGACAGGGATCGCAACTAATGAAAAACTGTTTTTT
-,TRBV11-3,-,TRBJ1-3,CASSFGMGNTIYF,TGTGCCAGCAGTTTCGGTATGGGAAACACCATATATTTT
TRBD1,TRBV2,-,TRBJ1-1,CASSLQGAEAFF,TGTGCCAGCAGTCTACAGGGGGCTGAAGCTTTCTTT
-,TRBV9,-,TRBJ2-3,CASSIQGLSTDTQYF,TGTGCCAGCAGTATCCAGGGACTTAGCACAGATACGCAGTATTTT
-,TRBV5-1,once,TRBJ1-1,CASRVGTPTVVTEAFF,TGCGCCAGCAGAGTTGGGACACCCACGGTGGTCACTGAAGCTTTCTTT
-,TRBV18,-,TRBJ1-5,CASSQSTGEGQPQHF,TGTGCCAGCTCACAATCCACAGGAGAAGGTCAGCCCCAGCATTTT
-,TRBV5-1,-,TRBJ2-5,CASSLRPGAQETQYF,TGCGCCAGCAGCTTGAGGCCAGGCGCTCAAGAGACCCAGTACTTC
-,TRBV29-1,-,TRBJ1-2,CSVEDRDYGYTF,TGCAGCGTTGAAGACAGGGACTATGGCTACACCTTC
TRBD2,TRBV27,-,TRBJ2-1,CASSSDPTGGLYNEQFF,TGTGCCAGCAGTTCAGACCCCACGGGGGGGCTCTACAATGAGCAGTTCTTC
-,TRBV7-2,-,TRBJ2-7,CASSSRTAYEQYF,TGTGCCAGCAGCTCCCGGACAGCCTACGAGCAGTACTTC
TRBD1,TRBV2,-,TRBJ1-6,CASDFSGQFNSPLHF,TGTGCCAGCGATTTCTCGGGACAGTTTAATTCACCCCTCCACTTT
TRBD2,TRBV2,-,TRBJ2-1,CASRKRPGGPINEQFF,TGTGCCAGCAGGAAACGCCCGGGGGGGCCGATCAATGAGCAGTTCTTC
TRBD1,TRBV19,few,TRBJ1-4,CAATGQGDGKLFF,TGTGCCGCCACGGGACAGGGGGATGGAAAACTGTTTTTT
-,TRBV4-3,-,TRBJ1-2,CASSQEYGGYTF,TGCGCCAGCAGCCAAGAGTACGGTGGCTACACCTTC
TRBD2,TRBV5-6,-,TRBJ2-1,CASSLDLAGGRHEQFF,TGTGCCAGCAGCCTAGACCTAGCGGGGGGGCGGCATGAGCAGTTCTTC
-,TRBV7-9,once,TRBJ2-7,CASSFTGHEQYF,TGTGCCAGCAGCTTTACAGGGCACGAGCAGTACTTC
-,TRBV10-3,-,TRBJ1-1,CAISADNPNTEAFF,TGTGCCATCAGTGCGGACAACCCTAACACTGAAGCTTTCTTT
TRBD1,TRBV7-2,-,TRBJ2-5,CASSSKRTGLQTQYF,TGTGCCAGCAGCTCGAAACGGACAGGGCTGCAGACCCAGTACTTC
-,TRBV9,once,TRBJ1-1,CASSPLRNTEAFF,TGTGCCAGCAGCCCCCTGCGGAACACTGAAGCTTTCTTT
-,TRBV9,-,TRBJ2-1,CASSRGRGSGEQFF,TGTGCCAGCTCGCGGGGAAGGGGATCCGGTGAGCAGTTCTTC
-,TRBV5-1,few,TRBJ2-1,CASSFQGPYNEQFF,TGCGCCAGCAGCTTCCAGGGGCCCTACAATGAGCAGTTCTTC
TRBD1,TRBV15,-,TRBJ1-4,CATSKQGATNEKLFF,TGTGCCACCAGTAAACAGGGGGCAACTAATGAAAAACTGTTTTTT
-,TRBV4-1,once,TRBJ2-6,CASSHPGLVLANVLTF,TGCGCCAGCAGCCACCCCGGACTTGTTCTGGCCAACGTCCTGACTTTC
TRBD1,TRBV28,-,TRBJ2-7,CASSSYQTGSAYEQYF,TGTGCCAGCAGTTCCTACCAGACAGGGAGTGCCTACGAGCAGTACTTC